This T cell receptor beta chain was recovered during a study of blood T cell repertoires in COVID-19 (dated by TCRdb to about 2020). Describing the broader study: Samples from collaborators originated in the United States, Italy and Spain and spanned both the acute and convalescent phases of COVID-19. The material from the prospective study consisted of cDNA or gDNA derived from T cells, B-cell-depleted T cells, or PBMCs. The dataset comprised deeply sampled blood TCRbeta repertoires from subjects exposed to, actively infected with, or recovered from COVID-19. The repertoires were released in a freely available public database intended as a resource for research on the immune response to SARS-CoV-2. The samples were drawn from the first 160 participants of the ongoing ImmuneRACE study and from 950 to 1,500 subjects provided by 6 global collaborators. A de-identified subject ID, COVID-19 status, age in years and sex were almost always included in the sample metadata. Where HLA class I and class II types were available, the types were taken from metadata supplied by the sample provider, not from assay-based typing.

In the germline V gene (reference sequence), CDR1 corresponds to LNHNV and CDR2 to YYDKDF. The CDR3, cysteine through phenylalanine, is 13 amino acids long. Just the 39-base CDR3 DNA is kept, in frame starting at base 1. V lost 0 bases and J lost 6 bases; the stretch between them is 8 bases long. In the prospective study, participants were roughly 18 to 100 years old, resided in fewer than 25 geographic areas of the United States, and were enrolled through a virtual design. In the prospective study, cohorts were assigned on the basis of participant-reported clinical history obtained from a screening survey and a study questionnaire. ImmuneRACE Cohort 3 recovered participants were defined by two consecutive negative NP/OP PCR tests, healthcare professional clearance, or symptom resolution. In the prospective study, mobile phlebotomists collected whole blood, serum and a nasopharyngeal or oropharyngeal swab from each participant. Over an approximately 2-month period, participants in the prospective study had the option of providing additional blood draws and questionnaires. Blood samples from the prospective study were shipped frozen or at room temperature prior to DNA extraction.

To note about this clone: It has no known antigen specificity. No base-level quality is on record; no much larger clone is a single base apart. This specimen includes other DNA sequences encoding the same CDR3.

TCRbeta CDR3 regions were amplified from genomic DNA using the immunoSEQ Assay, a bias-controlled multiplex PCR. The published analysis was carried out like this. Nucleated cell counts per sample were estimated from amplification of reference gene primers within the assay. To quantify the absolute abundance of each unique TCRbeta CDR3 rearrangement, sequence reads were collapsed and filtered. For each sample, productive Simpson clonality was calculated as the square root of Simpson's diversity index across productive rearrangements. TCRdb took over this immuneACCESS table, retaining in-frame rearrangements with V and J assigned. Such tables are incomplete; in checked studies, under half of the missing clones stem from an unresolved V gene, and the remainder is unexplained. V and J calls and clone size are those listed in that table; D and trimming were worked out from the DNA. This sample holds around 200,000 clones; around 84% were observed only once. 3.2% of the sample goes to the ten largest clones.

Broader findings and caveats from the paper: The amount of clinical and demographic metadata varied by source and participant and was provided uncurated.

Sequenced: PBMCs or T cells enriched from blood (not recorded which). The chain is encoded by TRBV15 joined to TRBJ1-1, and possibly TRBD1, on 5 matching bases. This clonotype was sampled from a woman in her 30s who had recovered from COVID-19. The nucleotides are TGTGCCACCAGCAGAGATCCCAGGGCTGAAGCTTTCTTT. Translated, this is CATSRDPRAEAFF.